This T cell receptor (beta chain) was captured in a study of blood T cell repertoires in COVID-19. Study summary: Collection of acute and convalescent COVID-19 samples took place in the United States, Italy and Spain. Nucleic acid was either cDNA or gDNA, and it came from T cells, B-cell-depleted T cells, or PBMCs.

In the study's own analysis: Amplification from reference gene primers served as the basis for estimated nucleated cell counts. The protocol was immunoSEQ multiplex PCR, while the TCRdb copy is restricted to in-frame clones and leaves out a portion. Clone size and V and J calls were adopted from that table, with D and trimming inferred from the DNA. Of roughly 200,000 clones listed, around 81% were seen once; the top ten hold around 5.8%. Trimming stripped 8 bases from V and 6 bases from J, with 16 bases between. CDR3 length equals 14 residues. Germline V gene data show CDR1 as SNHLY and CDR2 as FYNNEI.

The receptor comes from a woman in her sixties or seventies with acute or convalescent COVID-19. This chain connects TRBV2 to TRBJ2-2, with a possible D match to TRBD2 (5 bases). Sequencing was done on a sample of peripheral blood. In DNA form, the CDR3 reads TGTGCCAGCGGTGGGTACGGAGGACCCGGGGAGCTGTTTTTT. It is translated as CASGGYGGPGELFF.